The T cell receptor beta chain described here comes from a study of early T cells in non-severe SARS-CoV-2 infection. Study summary: Chains from this unsorted whole-blood bulk RNA could not be paired. Study-wide results and caveats: The study's VDJdb matching favored anti-spike CD8 responses and missed private and CD4 specificities.

For this clonotype: What it binds is unknown.

Separate cDNA molecules each had unique molecular identifiers attached to them. Each CDR3 protein gets one entry after TCRdb re-called the 5' RACE reads with MiXCR. The sample holds some 96,000 distinct CDR3 sequences, approximately 11% seen once. This CDR3 has 14 amino acids. The ends were cut back, 8 bases at V and 4 bases at J, with 17 bases in the middle. Germline CDR1 reads ENHRY; CDR2 reads SYGVKD. Sequenced material: whole blood, taken at baseline. The sequence was collected from an adult who was a healthcare worker with PCR-confirmed SARS-CoV-2 infection or an uninfected control (not recorded which). The J gene is TRBJ2-5, the V gene TRBV10-3, with no clear D. CDR3 bases: TGTGCCATCCAAGCCCCAGCCCCTGGAGAGACCCAGTACTTC. This encodes CAIQAPAPGETQYF.